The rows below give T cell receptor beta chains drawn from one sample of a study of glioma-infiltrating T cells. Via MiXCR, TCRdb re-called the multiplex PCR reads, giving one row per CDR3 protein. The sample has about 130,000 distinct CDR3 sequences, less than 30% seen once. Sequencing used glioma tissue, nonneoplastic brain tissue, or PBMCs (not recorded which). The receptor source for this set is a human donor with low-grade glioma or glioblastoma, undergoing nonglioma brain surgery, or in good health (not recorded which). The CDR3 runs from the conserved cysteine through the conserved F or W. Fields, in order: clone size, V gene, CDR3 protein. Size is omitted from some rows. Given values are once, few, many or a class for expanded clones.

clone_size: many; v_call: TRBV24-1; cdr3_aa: CATSDPGQAPDTQYF
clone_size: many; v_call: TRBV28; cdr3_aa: CASTTGGSSYEQYF
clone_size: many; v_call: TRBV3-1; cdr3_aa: CASSQEVAGGHPSDEQFF
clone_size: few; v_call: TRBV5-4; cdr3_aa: CASSLTGMGADTQYF
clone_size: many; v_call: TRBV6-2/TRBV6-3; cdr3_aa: CASSYGMNTEAFF
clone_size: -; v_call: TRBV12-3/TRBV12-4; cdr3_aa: CASSLTGEGYEQYF
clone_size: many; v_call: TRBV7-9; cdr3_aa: CASSFVGGGADTQYF
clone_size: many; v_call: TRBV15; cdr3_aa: CATSRETNTEAFF
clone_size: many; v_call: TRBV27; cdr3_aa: CASSVRAGVPITGELFF
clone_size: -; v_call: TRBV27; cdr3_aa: CASSPGTALNYGYTF
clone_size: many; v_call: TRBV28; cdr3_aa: CASKPGQGVAWQYF
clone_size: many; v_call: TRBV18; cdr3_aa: CASSPSGNTEAFF
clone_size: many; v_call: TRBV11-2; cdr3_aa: CASRSDSSAGNTIYF
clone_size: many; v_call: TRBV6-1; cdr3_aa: CATERGEQYF
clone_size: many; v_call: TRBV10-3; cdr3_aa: CAISERETGGYEQYF
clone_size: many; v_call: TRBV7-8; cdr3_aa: CASSLYSGTSGTYEQYF
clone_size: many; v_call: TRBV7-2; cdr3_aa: CASSLAVTASYEQYF
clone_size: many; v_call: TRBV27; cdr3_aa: CASSLSAPRTGANVLTF
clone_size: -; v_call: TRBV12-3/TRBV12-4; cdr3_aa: CASSLGRVTGNTIYF
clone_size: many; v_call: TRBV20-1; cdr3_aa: CSARKTGTQYQPQHF
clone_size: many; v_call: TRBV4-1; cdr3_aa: CASSQDRAGVGVEQYF
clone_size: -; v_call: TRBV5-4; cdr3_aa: CASSLKVLAGHNEQFF
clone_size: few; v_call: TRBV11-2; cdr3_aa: CASSLAEWDSYEQYF
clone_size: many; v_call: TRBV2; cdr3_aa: CASSDQDYEQYF
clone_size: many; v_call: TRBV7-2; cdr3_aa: CASSPRLAGGTDTQYF
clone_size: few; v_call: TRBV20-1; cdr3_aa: CSARDAVSSYNEQFF
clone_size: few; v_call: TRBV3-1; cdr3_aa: CGSSQDTRRNQPQHF
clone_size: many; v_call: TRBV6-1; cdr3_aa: CASSRGGSGYTF
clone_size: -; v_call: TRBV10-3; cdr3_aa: CAISDPSLRQYF
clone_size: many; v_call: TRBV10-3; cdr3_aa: CAISDVGSASPLHF
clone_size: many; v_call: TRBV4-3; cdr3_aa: CASSQDLGIHYEQYF
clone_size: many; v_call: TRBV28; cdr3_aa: CASRAGRAYNEQFF
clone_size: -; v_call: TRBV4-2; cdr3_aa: CASSQGAGDDNEQFF
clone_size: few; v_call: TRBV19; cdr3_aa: CASSLPGASGNTIYF
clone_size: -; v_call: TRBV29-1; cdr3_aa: CSSQTGSNYGYTF
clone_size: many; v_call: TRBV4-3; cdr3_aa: CASSHGTRGGTDTQYF
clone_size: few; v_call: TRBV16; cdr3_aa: CASNLPPEQETQYF
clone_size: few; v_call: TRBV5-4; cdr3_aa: CASSSPDNEQFF
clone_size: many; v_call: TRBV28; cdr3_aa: CASGLAGMDTQYF
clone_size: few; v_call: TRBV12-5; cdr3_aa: CASGLDQISEQFF
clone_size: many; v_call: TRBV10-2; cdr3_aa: CASRDISGSRDEQFF
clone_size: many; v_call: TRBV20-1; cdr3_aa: CSAILPGRGEKLFF
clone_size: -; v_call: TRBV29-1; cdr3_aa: CSVEEGQTSPGVQETQYF
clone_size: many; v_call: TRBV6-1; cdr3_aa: CASSSRSTGFPYEQYF
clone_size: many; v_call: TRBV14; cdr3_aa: CASSTIGGITDTQYF